This TCR beta chain was sequenced for a study of STAT5B mutations in CD4+ large granular lymphocyte leukemia. Regarding the study as a whole: Top patient clones used TRBV06 genes more often: 8/27 versus 2/35 in controls.

About this clone itself: Its antigen remains unidentified.

CDR1 and CDR2 from the germline V gene are SGHNT and YENEEA. V trimming: 5 bases; J trimming: 7 bases; junction bases outside the gene matches: 11. This CDR3 has 17 amino acids. Assay used: immunoSEQ multiplex PCR; TCRdb lists only in-frame clones, some missing. The data hold 30,000 to 40,000 clones, with 87% observed a single time. The chain links TRBV11-3 to TRBJ2-1, with 13 bases matching TRBD2. Source material: CD4+ T cells from blood buffy coats. This sequence was found in a human donor in good health. As DNA, the CDR3 is TGTGCCAGCAGCCCGAGAGCCGGGACTAGCGGGACGAATGAGCAGTTCTTC. Translating gives CASSPRAGTSGTNEQFF.